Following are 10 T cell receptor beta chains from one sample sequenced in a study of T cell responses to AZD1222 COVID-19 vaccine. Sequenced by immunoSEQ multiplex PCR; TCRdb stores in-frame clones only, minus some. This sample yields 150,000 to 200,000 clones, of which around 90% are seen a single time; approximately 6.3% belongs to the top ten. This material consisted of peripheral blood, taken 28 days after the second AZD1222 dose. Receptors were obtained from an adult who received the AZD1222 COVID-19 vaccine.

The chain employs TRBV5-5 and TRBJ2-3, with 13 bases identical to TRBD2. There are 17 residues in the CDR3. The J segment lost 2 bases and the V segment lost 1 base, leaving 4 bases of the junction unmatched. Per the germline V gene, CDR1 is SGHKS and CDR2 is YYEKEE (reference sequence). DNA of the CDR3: TGTGCCAGCAGCTTGCCCGGGACTAGCGGGAACACAGATACGCAGTATTTT. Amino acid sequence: CASSLPGTSGNTDTQYF.

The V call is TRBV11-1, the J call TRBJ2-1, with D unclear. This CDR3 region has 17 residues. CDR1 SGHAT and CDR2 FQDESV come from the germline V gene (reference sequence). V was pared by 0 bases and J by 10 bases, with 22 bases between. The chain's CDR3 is CASSLAEGRPPQREQFF. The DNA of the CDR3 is TGTGCCAGCAGCTTAGCTGAAGGGCGGCCGCCGCAGAGGGAGCAGTTCTTC.

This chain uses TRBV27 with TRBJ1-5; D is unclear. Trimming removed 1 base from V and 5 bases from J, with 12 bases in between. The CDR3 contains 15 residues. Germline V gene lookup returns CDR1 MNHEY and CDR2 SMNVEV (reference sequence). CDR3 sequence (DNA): TGTGCCAGCAGTTTATTCGGGGATTTAGATCAGCCCCAGCATTTT. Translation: CASSLFGDLDQPQHF.

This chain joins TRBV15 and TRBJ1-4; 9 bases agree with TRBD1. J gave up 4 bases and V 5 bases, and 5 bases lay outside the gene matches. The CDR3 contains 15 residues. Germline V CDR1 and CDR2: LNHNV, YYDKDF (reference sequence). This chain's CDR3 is CATSSWGQGNEKLFF. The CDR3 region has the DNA TGTGCCACCAGCTCATGGGGACAGGGTAATGAAAAACTGTTTTTT.

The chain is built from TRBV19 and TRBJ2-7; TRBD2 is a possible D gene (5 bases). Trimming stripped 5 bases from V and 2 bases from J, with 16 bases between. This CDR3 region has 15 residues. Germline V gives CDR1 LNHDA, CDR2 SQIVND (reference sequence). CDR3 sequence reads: CASSENTGKPYEQYF. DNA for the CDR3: TGTGCCAGTAGTGAGAATACGGGGAAACCCTACGAGCAGTACTTC.

CDR3 in amino acids: CASSFGSSYNSPLHF. CDR3 sequence (DNA): TGTGCCAGCAGCTTCGGGAGCTCCTATAATTCACCCCTCCACTTT. This chain connects TRBV11-1 to TRBJ1-6; D is uncertain. The germline gives CDR1 SGHAT, CDR2 FQDESV (reference sequence). The CDR3 extends over 15 amino acids. V lost 3 bases and J 0 bases, leaving 6 bases between the germline ends.

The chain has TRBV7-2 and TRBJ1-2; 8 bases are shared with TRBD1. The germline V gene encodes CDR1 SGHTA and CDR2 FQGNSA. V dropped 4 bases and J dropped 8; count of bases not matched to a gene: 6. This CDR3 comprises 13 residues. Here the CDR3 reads CASSSGQGGGYTF. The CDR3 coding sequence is TGTGCCAGCAGCTCAGGACAGGGAGGGGGCTACACCTTC.

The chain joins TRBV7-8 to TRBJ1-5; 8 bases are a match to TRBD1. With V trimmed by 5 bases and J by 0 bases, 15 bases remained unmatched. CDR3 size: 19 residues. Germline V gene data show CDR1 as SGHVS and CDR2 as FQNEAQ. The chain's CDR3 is CASSLITGTGVHSNQPQHF. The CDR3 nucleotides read TGTGCCAGCAGCCTAATTACCGGGACAGGAGTGCATAGCAATCAGCCCCAGCATTTT.

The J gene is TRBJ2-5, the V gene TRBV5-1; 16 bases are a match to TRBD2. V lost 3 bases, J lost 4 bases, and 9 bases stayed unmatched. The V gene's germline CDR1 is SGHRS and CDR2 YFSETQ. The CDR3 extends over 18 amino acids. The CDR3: CASSSGTSGRAGRETQYF. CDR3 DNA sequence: TGCGCCAGCAGCTCCGGGACTAGCGGGAGGGCCGGGCGAGAGACCCAGTACTTC.

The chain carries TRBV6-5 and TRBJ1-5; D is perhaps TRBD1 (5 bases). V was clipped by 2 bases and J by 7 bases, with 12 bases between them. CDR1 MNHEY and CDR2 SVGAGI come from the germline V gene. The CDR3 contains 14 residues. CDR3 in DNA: TGTGCCAGCAGTTACAAGCCAGGGTGGCAGCCCCAGCATTTT. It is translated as CASSYKPGWQPQHF.